This record covers a single T cell receptor (beta chain). Its cognate antigen is unknown. Clones were read by immunoSEQ multiplex PCR, and TCRdb kept only the in-frame ones, dropping some. The table includes some 90,000 clones, roughly 87% detected once. This sample is drawn from a study of a mutant IDH1 vaccine in newly diagnosed glioma. Turning to the study itself: Patients under treatment included about 60% males and roughly 40% females and had a mean age of approximately 40 years. Patients got radiotherapy, temozolomide, or both beforehand, and most got both. Whole-study results and caveats: Across multiple MHC alleles, 93.3% of patients had vaccine-induced responses.

The time point denotes: baseline, week 1 (first vaccination visit). The treatment: pre-vaccination baseline after standard-of-care therapy. The J segment lost 7 bases and the V segment lost 2 bases, leaving 5 bases of the junction unmatched. CDR3 size: 14 residues. Germline values: CDR1 LGHNT, CDR2 FRNRAP. The clonotype comes from a man in his forties or fifties with glioma. Some clones in this sample may be carry-over from other donors' samples. The sequenced sample was PBMCs, obtained from a glioma patient treated with radiotherapy, temozolomide or both. V gene TRBV12-5 combines with J gene TRBJ1-5; 7 bases are a match to TRBD1. CDR3 DNA sequence: TGTGCTAGTGGTTTGCAGGGGGAGGGGCAGCCCCAGCATTTT. This gives the protein CASGLQGEGQPQHF.